This TCR beta chain was profiled in a study of human T cells and chemical hapten exposure listed by TCRdb under 2021. Context from the whole study: For sensitization, 2% DPC in acetone was applied to a 2 cm by 2 cm area of upper inner arm skin. Peripheral blood TCR repertoire changes were tracked in vivo in alopecia patients during primary and secondary sensitization to the hapten diphenylcyclopropenone (DPC). Libraries were pooled for sequencing, and per-sample TCR yields varied mainly because of small differences in library volumes within the pool. Patch testing on the upper back used Finn chambers containing 0.01% DPC, with scoring done after 6 days according to International Contact Dermatitis Research Group standards. Weekly therapeutic DPC doses were additionally applied to the scalp of patients throughout the approximately 23-week study period. Most of the patients in the cohort were female, and the cohort covered alopecia areata with under or over 50% scalp involvement, alopecia totalis and alopecia universalis. Blood for TCR sequencing was provided by twenty-nine alopecia patients at one to four time points (pre-sensitization, 2, 6 and 24 weeks). Blood samples were taken from patients before sensitization (week 0) and at 2, 6 and about 24 weeks after DPC sensitization.

Receptors were amplified or captured by RACE. Sequencing took place on a NextSeq 500. During library preparation, unique molecular identifiers were attached to individual cDNA molecules so that TCRs could be counted quantitatively and reproducibly. From each blood RNA sample, both TCR alpha and TCR beta chains were sequenced. Per the source publication's procedure: A median of approximately 100,000 TCRs per sample was observed, with a range of 23,224 to 690,600. The Decombinator software suite was used to annotate the V, J and CDR3 of the TCR reads. Every sample was subsampled to the same number of TCRs (28,000) for the PS versus PT1 abundance plots. Expanded TCRs were defined as absent before sensitization and observed at least eight times at the 2-week time point. The raw public reads went through TCRdb reprocessing: fastp at Q25, MiXCR clone calling, in-frame beta chains kept. Here each entry gathers all rows of one CDR3 protein and keeps the most common genes and DNA. In this record, the V and J calls reflect TCRdb's handling and not the investigators' own analysis. The sample includes 60,000 to 65,000 distinct CDR3 sequences, with approximately 11% observed a single time. The ten largest clones add up to 2% to 3% of the sample.

The time point label for this specimen denotes: patch test 3, about 24 weeks after DPC sensitization. The treatment or condition label here, explained by the study, means: therapeutic diphenylcyclopropenone sensitization with weekly scalp DPC. At each patch-test visit, blood was drawn before the patch test was applied. Patients were eligible if aged 18 to 70, diagnosed with alopecia and judged suitable for DPC therapy, and pregnant patients were excluded. Unfractionated whole blood was collected in Tempus Blood RNA tubes, and total RNA was extracted from that blood. Turning to this clonotype: It has no known antigen specificity. No much larger clone is present one base from it, and per-base qualities are unavailable.

Broad study findings and their caveats: Patch test score correlated positively with the number of PT1 expanded TCRs, reaching significance at thresholds 8, 16 and 32 but not at 4. Because every patient had alopecia, a presumed autoimmune disease, the patients' immune response might differ from that of healthy individuals. After repeated subsampling, the strength of the expansion versus patch-test correlation and the threshold at which it became significant changed. Compared with pre-sensitization or healthy control sets, expanded TCRs formed significantly more large CDR3 similarity clusters, which is consistent with antigen-driven responses. No change with DPC sensitization was found in the number of TCRs above 1 in 1000 frequency, and no evidence of global repertoire structure alterations was found.

This clonotype was sampled from a woman in her twenties or thirties with alopecia areata. Some clones in this sample may be carry-over from other donors' samples. The sample here was whole blood, taken in connection with sensitization to the hapten diphenylcyclopropenone (DPC).

The nucleotide sequence reads TGTGCCAGCTACGGGGGCTCCTATAATTCACCCCTCCACTTT. Translated, this gives CASYGGSYNSPLHF. Recombination joined TRBV2 with TRBJ1-6; the D segment could be TRBD1, given 5 matching bases. Sequences SNHLY (CDR1) and FYNNEI (CDR2) are obtained from the germline V gene. The cysteine opens and the phenylalanine closes a CDR3 of 14 amino acids. Only the CDR3 region is kept as DNA, spanning 42 bases read in frame from base 1. The V and J ends are trimmed by 8 bases and 0 bases, leaving 8 bases between them.